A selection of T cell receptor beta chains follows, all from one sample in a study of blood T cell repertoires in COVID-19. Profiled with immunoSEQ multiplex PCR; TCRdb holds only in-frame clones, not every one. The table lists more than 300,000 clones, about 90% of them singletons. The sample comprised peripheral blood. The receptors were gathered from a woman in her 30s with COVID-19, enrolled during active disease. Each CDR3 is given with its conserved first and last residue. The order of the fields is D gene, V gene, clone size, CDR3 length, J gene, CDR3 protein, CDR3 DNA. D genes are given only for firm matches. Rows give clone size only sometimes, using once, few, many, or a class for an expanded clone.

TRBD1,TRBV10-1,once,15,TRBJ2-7,CASSPNRGPSYEQYF,TGCGCCAGCAGTCCCAACAGGGGACCATCCTACGAGCAGTACTTC
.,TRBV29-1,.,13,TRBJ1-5,CSVSIQGNQPQHF,TGCAGCGTCTCCATACAGGGAAATCAGCCCCAGCATTTT
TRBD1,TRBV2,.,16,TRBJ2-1,CASTPVGTGGMNEQFF,TGTGCCAGCACCCCGGTAGGGACAGGGGGCATGAATGAGCAGTTCTTC
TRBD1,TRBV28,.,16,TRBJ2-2,CASSFLGTANTGELFF,TGTGCCAGCAGTTTCTTGGGGACAGCGAACACCGGGGAGCTGTTTTTT
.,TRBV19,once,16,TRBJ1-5,CASSMTVLLSNQPQHF,TGTGCCAGTAGTATGACAGTACTACTTAGCAATCAGCCCCAGCATTTT
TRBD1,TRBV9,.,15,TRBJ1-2,CASSLGTGGSVGYTF,TGTGCCAGCAGCCTCGGGACAGGGGGTTCCGTTGGCTACACCTTC
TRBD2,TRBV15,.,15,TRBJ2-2,CATSRELARTGELFF,TGTGCCACCAGCCGGGAACTAGCGCGCACCGGGGAGCTGTTTTTT
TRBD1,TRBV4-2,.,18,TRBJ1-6,CASSPAKSTGARNSPLHF,TGTGCCAGCAGCCCAGCCAAGAGTACAGGGGCCCGAAATTCACCCCTCCACTTT
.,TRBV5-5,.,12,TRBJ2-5,CASRGGLETQYF,TGTGCCAGCAGGGGGGGTCTGGAGACCCAGTACTTC
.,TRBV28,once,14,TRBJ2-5,CASSLRRQQETQYF,TGTGCCAGCAGTTTAAGGCGACAGCAAGAGACCCAGTACTTC
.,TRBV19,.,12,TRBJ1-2,CATLRGPYGYTF,TGTGCCACCTTGCGGGGGCCTTATGGCTACACCTTC
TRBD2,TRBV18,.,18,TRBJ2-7,CASSPRGLAGASSYEQYF,TGTGCCAGCTCACCACGTGGACTAGCGGGTGCTAGCTCCTACGAGCAGTACTTC
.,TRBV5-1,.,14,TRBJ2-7,CASSPGDNPYEQYF,TGCGCCAGCAGCCCCGGGGACAATCCCTACGAGCAGTACTTC
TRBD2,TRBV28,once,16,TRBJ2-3,CASRTPGGRATDTQYF,TGTGCCAGCAGAACGCCGGGGGGTAGGGCCACAGATACGCAGTATTTT
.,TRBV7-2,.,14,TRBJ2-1,CASGRASSYNEQFF,TGTGCAAGCGGGCGGGCGAGCTCCTACAATGAGCAGTTCTTC
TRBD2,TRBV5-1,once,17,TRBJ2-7,CASSLAPGGAIINEQYF,TGCGCCAGCAGCTTGGCCCCGGGAGGCGCTATAATTAACGAGCAGTACTTC
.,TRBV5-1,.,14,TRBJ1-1,CASSQRDPGTEAFF,TGCGCCAGCAGCCAGCGAGACCCCGGCACTGAAGCTTTCTTT
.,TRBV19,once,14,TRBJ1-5,CASSLRTTEQPQHF,TGTGCCAGTAGTCTACGGACAACCGAGCAGCCCCAGCATTTT
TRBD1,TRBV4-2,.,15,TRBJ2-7,CASSHLRDSTYEQYF,TGTGCCAGCAGCCATCTCCGGGACAGCACCTACGAGCAGTACTTC
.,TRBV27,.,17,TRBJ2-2,CASSLNRIELGTGELFF,TGTGCCAGCAGTTTAAATAGAATCGAACTCGGGACCGGGGAGCTGTTTTTT
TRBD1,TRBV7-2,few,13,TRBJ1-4,CASGTAINEKLFF,TGTGCCAGCGGGACAGCCATTAATGAAAAACTGTTTTTT
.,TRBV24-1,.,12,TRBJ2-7,CATSDTRYEQYF,TGTGCCACCAGTGACACTCGGTACGAGCAGTACTTC
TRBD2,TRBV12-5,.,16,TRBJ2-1,CASGLGGLAEYNEQFF,TGTGCTAGTGGTTTGGGGGGCCTAGCGGAGTACAATGAGCAGTTCTTC
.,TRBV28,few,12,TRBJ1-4,CASRRYTGKLFF,TGTGCCAGCAGGCGTTACACGGGAAAACTGTTTTTT
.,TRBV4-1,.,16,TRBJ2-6,CASSQDRGSGANVLTF,TGCGCCAGCAGCCAAGATAGAGGGTCCGGGGCCAACGTCCTGACTTTC
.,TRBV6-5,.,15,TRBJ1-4,CASTSWGGRDEKLFF,TGTGCCAGCACCTCGTGGGGAGGGAGGGATGAAAAACTGTTTTTT
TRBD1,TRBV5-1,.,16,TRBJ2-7,CASSANFRDRVREQYF,TGCGCCAGCAGCGCAAACTTTCGGGACAGGGTTCGGGAGCAGTACTTC
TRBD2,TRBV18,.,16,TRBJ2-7,CASSPPRGRDRYEQYF,TGTGCCAGCTCACCACCTAGAGGGAGGGATCGCTACGAGCAGTACTTC
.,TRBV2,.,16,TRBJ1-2,CASSASMGGLGYGYTF,TGTGCCAGCAGTGCATCGATGGGGGGGCTCGGCTATGGCTACACCTTC
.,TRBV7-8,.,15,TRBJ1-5,CASSSFAVLNQPQHF,TGTGCCAGCAGCAGTTTTGCGGTCCTTAATCAGCCCCAGCATTTT
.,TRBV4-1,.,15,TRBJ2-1,CASSQVIGSYNEQFF,TGCGCCAGCAGCCAAGTGATCGGTTCCTACAATGAGCAGTTCTTC
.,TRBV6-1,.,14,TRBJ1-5,CASSEGHSNQPQHF,TGTGCCAGCAGTGAAGGACATAGCAATCAGCCCCAGCATTTT
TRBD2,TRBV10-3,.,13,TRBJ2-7,CAISGLAGAEQYF,TGTGCCATCAGTGGGCTAGCGGGAGCCGAGCAGTACTTC
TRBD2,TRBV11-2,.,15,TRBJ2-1,CASKLGLAGYNEQFF,TGTGCCAGCAAGCTGGGACTAGCGGGTTACAATGAGCAGTTCTTC
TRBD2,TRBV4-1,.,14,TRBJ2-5,CASSQERGGETQYF,TGCGCCAGCAGCCAAGAGCGGGGGGGGGAGACCCAGTACTTC
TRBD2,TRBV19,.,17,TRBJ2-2,CASSIPWGGRASGELFF,TGTGCCAGTAGTATTCCTTGGGGCGGGAGGGCCTCCGGGGAGCTGTTTTTT
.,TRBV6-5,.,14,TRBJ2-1,CASTPRLSYNEQFF,TGTGCCAGCACTCCCAGATTATCCTACAATGAGCAGTTCTTC
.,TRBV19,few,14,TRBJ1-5,CASAQDSVVQPQHF,TGTGCCAGTGCGCAGGACAGCGTCGTTCAGCCCCAGCATTTT
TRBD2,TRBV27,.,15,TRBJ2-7,CASSILAGVGYEQYF,TGTGCCAGCAGTATTCTAGCGGGAGTCGGATACGAGCAGTACTTC
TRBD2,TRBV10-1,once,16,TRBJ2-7,CASSESRPSGSDEQYF,TGCGCCAGCAGTGAGTCAAGGCCTAGCGGGAGTGACGAGCAGTACTTC
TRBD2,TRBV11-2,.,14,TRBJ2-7,CASSLALADYEQYF,TGTGCCAGCAGCTTAGCACTAGCGGACTACGAGCAGTACTTC
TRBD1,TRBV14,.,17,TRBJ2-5,CASSPVGQGSLSATQYF,TGTGCCAGCAGCCCCGTTGGACAGGGCTCATTATCGGCGACCCAGTACTTC
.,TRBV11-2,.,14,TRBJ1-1,CASSPRTSNTEAFF,TGTGCCAGCAGCCCTCGGACATCTAACACTGAAGCTTTCTTT
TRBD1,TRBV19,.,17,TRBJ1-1,CASSTSRTGDRGTEAFF,TGTGCCAGTAGTACATCACGGACAGGGGATCGGGGCACTGAAGCTTTCTTT
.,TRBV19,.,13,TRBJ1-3,CASSPFSSDTIYF,TGTGCCAGTAGTCCGTTTTCGTCAGACACCATATATTTT
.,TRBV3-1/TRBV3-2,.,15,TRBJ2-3,CASSQPWDTRDTQYF,TGTGCCAGCAGCCAACCATGGGACACAAGAGATACGCAGTATTTT
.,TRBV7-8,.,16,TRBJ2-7,CASSLGPGFQAYEQYF,TGTGCCAGCAGCTTAGGCCCAGGGTTTCAGGCCTACGAGCAGTACTTC
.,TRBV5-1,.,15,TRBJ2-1,CASSSRDSMGNEQFF,TGCGCCAGCAGCTCCCGGGACTCAATGGGTAATGAGCAGTTCTTC
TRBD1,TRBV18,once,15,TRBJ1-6,CASSTRTGVNSPLHF,TGTGCCAGCTCTACCCGGACAGGGGTTAATTCACCCCTCCACTTT
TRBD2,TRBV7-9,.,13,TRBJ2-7,CASRREGPHEQYF,TGTGCCAGCAGGCGGGAGGGCCCCCACGAGCAGTACTTC
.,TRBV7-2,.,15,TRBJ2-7,CASSLVADRTYEQYF,TGTGCCAGCAGCCTAGTGGCTGACAGGACCTACGAGCAGTACTTC
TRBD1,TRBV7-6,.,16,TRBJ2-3,CASSLGGTGGTDTQYF,TGTGCCAGCAGCTTAGGAGGAACAGGGGGCACAGATACGCAGTATTTT
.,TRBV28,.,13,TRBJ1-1,CASIDGGNTEAFF,TGTGCCAGCATCGACGGCGGTAACACTGAAGCTTTCTTT
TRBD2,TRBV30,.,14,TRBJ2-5,CAWNPTSGRETQYF,TGTGCCTGGAACCCGACTAGCGGGAGGGAGACCCAGTACTTC
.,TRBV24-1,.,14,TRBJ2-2,CATRSGPNTGELFF,TGTGCCACCAGAAGCGGCCCGAACACCGGGGAGCTGTTTTTT
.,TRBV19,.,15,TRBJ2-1,CASSIRGYVYNEQFF,TGTGCCAGTAGTATCCGCGGCTACGTCTACAATGAGCAGTTCTTC
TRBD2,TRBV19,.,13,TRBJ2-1,CASSIGSERERIF,TGTGCCAGTAGTATCGGTTCCGAGCGGGAGAGGATCTTC
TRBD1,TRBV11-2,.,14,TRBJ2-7,CASSLGTGSGEQYF,TGTGCCAGCAGCTTAGGGACAGGGTCGGGCGAGCAGTACTTC
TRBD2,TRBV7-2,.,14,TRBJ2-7,CASSFSGISYEQYF,TGTGCCAGCAGCTTTAGCGGGATCTCCTACGAGCAGTACTTC
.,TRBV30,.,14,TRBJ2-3,CAWSAGGSPDTQYF,TGTGCCTGGAGTGCTGGCGGGTCCCCAGATACGCAGTATTTT